This TCR beta chain was recorded in a study of shared clonotypes between healthy human individuals. On the study more broadly: Every donor yielded three CD4 naive, three CD4 memory, two CD8 naive and one CD8 memory plate.

Study-level results: Sharing across four donors was highest in naive CD4 (roughly 5%) and lowest in memory CD8 (roughly 0.4%). What naive subsets generally showed was a larger estimated richness than memory subsets showed.

In regard to this clone: The antigen remains undetermined.

Naive-designated CD8 cells lacked CD45RO, were positively enriched for CCR7, and omitted terminally differentiated effector memory CD45RA+ cells. This CDR3 region has 13 residues. With 5 bases removed from V and 0 bases from J, the gap between germline ends came to 11 bases. The V gene's germline CDR1 is SQVTM and CDR2 ANQGSEA. Some clones are missing from TCRdb's copy, which holds only in-frame ones; the method was immunoSEQ multiplex PCR. The sample carries about 1.9 million clones, 93% recorded once. The TCR comes from a man younger than 30 in good health. Some clones in this sample may be carry-over from other donors' samples. This chain joins TRBV29-1 and TRBJ2-7; D unclear. Sequenced input: naive CD8+ T cells from PBMCs. The CDR3 protein is CSVRKTDSYEQYF. The CDR3 region has the DNA TGCAGCGTTCGAAAGACGGACTCCTACGAGCAGTACTTC.